Below, one TCR beta chain is given with its context. The antigen is undetermined. Treatment denoted: about 20 received Ad26.COV2.S at low or high dose, single or two shots; five or six received placebo; per-sample allocation not given. Following the first vaccine or placebo injection, samples were taken on day 63. An adult of 18-55 years in Boston served as donor. The data were obtained in a study of Ad26.COV2.S vaccination and SARS-CoV-2 variants. Study-level background: Donor participated within the Ad26.COV2.S arm of the COV1001 trial. Findings and limits, study-wide: Comparability of non-spike TCR breadth was observed across vaccine and placebo recipients.

Germline V lookup: CDR1 MNHEY, CDR2 SVGAGI. Trimming removed 2 bases from V and 3 bases from J, with 13 bases in between. The CDR3 runs to 16 residues. TCRdb's table, derived via immunoSEQ multiplex PCR, lists solely in-frame clones and lacks some. The sample records about 440,000 clones, 90% being singletons. This chain uses TRBV6-5 with TRBJ1-4; D is unclear. The clonotype comes from a person between 18 and 59 years old who received the Ad26.COV2.S COVID-19 vaccine or a placebo. This specimen was peripheral blood, taken in a trial of Ad26.COV2.S vaccine versus placebo. The CDR3 coding sequence is TGTGCCAGCAGTTACCGCCCCGACACTCCTAATGAAAAACTGTTTTTT. As protein: CASSYRPDTPNEKLFF.